A selection of T cell receptor beta chains follows, all from one sample in a study of blood T cell repertoires in COVID-19. Data came from immunoSEQ multiplex PCR; TCRdb stores just in-frame clones and leaves some out. Among 200,000 to 250,000 clones, over 75% were seen once, and the ten largest hold around a tenth. What was sequenced was PBMCs or T cells enriched from blood (not recorded which). These receptor sequences come from a man aged 35 to 55 who had recovered from COVID-19. Each CDR3 is given with its conserved first and last residue. Fields, in order: D gene, V gene, J gene, clone size, CDR3 DNA, CDR3 protein. A D gene is named only where the DNA matches it firmly. Some rows have no size entry. The others give once, few or many, or a class for an expanded clone.

>.|TRBV3-1/TRBV3-2|TRBJ1-3|.
TGTGCCAGCAGCCAAAACTCCGGGAGCTCTGGAAACACCATATATTTT
CASSQNSGSSGNTIYF
>TRBD1|TRBV6-5|TRBJ2-7|once
TGTGCCAGCAGTCGGGACAGGGACGACGAGCAGTACTTC
CASSRDRDDEQYF
>TRBD1|TRBV5-4|TRBJ2-7|.
TGTGCCAGCAGCCCACCCGGGACAGGGGTGAGGGAGCAGTACTTC
CASSPPGTGVREQYF
>TRBD1|TRBV6-5|TRBJ1-5|.
TGTGCCAGCAGTTACCACTGGACAGGCGGCGATCAGCCCCAGCATTTT
CASSYHWTGGDQPQHF
>TRBD1|TRBV3-1/TRBV3-2|TRBJ1-6|.
TGTGCCAGCAGCCAAGGTTATCGTGCAGGGGGATTTTCACCCCTCCACTTT
CASSQGYRAGGFSPLHF
>.|TRBV7-2|TRBJ2-5|.
TGTGCCAGCAGCTTCCCCCCACAAGAGACCCAGTACTTC
CASSFPPQETQYF
>.|TRBV5-1|TRBJ1-1|.
TGCGCCAGCAGCCGAAAGGGGTCGAACACTGAAGCTTTCTTT
CASSRKGSNTEAFF
>.|TRBV11-2|TRBJ1-4|.
TGTGCCAGCAGTTACGACGGGGCAACTAATGAAAAACTGTTTTTT
CASSYDGATNEKLFF
>.|TRBV30|TRBJ1-1|.
TGTGCCTGGAGGTACGGGGAAAACACTGAAGCTTTCTTT
CAWRYGENTEAFF
>.|TRBV5-1|TRBJ1-1|few
TGCGCCAGCAGCTTGGTCGGACAGTCGAACACTGAAGCTTTCTTT
CASSLVGQSNTEAFF
>.|TRBV20-1|TRBJ2-7|once
TGCAGTGCTAGTGGGGGCAGCGGGCCCTACGAGCAGTACTTC
CSASGGSGPYEQYF
>.|TRBV30|TRBJ2-7|.
TGTGCCTGGGCTTTCCAGGCAGGGGCCTACGAGCAGTACTTC
CAWAFQAGAYEQYF
>.|TRBV14|TRBJ2-7|.
TGTGCCAGCAGCCGAGTCTTCAGACGGGACGAGCAGTACTTC
CASSRVFRRDEQYF
>.|TRBV5-1|TRBJ1-1|.
TGCGCCAGCAGCTTGGCCCCCGGTAGCACTGAAGCTTTCTTT
CASSLAPGSTEAFF
>.|TRBV5-1|TRBJ2-6|once
TGCGCCAGCAGCCCCTCCGGGACATACTCTTCTGGGGCCAACGTCCTGACTTTC
CASSPSGTYSSGANVLTF
>.|TRBV6-5|TRBJ1-2|.
TGTGCCAGCACCCCCTTACTTGATAACTATGGCTACACCTTC
CASTPLLDNYGYTF
>.|TRBV28|TRBJ1-2|.
TGTGCCAGCAGTCCCGGCGCGGCCGGAGGTGCCTATGGCTACACCTTC
CASSPGAAGGAYGYTF
>TRBD1|TRBV11-2|TRBJ2-5|.
TGTGCCAGCAGCTTAATGGCAGGGGGACAAGAGACCCAGTACTTC
CASSLMAGGQETQYF
>.|TRBV7-3|TRBJ2-1|.
TGTGCCAGCAGCCGAACAGGAACCTCCTACAATGAGCAGTTCTTC
CASSRTGTSYNEQFF
>TRBD2|TRBV2|TRBJ2-6|.
TGTGCCAGCAGTCCGCGACTAGCGGGAGGGATTGGTGGGGCCAACGTCCTGACTTTC
CASSPRLAGGIGGANVLTF
>TRBD1|TRBV9|TRBJ1-1|.
TGTGCCAGCAGCGCCCAGACAGGGGGAGTCACTGAAGCTTTCTTT
CASSAQTGGVTEAFF
>TRBD1|TRBV4-1|TRBJ1-2|few
TGCGCCAGCAGCCGCTTGGACAGGGCGGATTATGGCTACACCTTC
CASSRLDRADYGYTF
>.|TRBV7-8|TRBJ2-1|.
TGTGCCAGCAGCCTTAGGGGGGCAGGGGGTGCATGGGAGCAGTTCTTC
CASSLRGAGGAWEQFF
>.|TRBV18|TRBJ1-1|.
TGTGCCAGCTCACTGTCCGGACAGAGCACTGAAGCTTTCTTT
CASSLSGQSTEAFF
>.|TRBV5-6|TRBJ2-1|.
TGTGCCAGCAGCGCGGGGAATGAGCAGTTCTTC
CASSAGNEQFF
>TRBD1|TRBV7-7|TRBJ2-5|few
TGTGCCAGCAGCCGCACCACCACAGGGGTTCGGTCTCGGGCAGAGACCCAGTACTTC
CASSRTTTGVRSRAETQYF
>.|TRBV7-9|TRBJ1-1|.
TGTGCCAGCAGCTTCCCCTCTACAGGGATGAACACTGAAGCTTTCTTT
CASSFPSTGMNTEAFF
>TRBD1|TRBV10-3|TRBJ1-1|.
TGTGCCACGCAGGGGGCCACTGAAGCTTTCTTT
CATQGATEAFF
>TRBD1|TRBV18|TRBJ1-5|.
TGTGCCAGCTCACCGCAGGGGGCATGGGGCAATCAGCCCCAGCATTTT
CASSPQGAWGNQPQHF
>TRBD1|TRBV5-1|TRBJ2-1|.
TGCGCCAGCAGCCGGATCGGACAGGGAAGCTACAATGAGCAGTTCTTC
CASSRIGQGSYNEQFF
>.|TRBV19|TRBJ2-3|.
TGTGCCAGTAGGCCTCCGGGACTTAGCACAGATACGCAGTATTTT
CASRPPGLSTDTQYF
>.|TRBV20-1|TRBJ2-1|.
TGCAGTGCTAGTTCTCCAAAGTCTAGAAATGAGCAGTTCTTC
CSASSPKSRNEQFF
>.|TRBV18|TRBJ2-2|once
TGTGCCAGCTCACCTCGAAGCGGGTTGTCTGGGGAGCTGTTTTTT
CASSPRSGLSGELFF
>TRBD1|TRBV7-9|TRBJ2-1|few
TGTGCCCTGGACAGGTACAATGAGCAGTTCTTC
CALDRYNEQFF
>TRBD2|TRBV11-2|TRBJ2-5|.
TGTGCCAGCACCCCCGCGGGAGGACGCCAAGAGACCCAGTACTTC
CASTPAGGRQETQYF
>.|TRBV5-6|TRBJ1-6|.
TGTGCCAGCAGCTTGACTAGGGCAGCGAATTCACCCCTCCACTTT
CASSLTRAANSPLHF
>.|TRBV14|TRBJ1-1|.
TGTGCCAGCAGCCAGACAGCCGTTTCTGAAGCTTTCTTT
CASSQTAVSEAFF
>.|TRBV27|TRBJ1-1|.
TGTGCCAGCAGTTTAAACTACGGGGGGACTGAAGCTTTCTTT
CASSLNYGGTEAFF
>TRBD1|TRBV18|TRBJ2-7|.
TGTGCCAGCTCACGTCGGGACAGGGGTAACGAGCAGTACTTC
CASSRRDRGNEQYF
>TRBD1|TRBV12-3/TRBV12-4|TRBJ1-2|.
TGTGCCAGCAGTCTTGGACAGGGCTCTGGCTACACCTTC
CASSLGQGSGYTF
>.|TRBV13|TRBJ2-3|few
TGTGCCAGCAGTTCGAGGGGGTACGGGCCAGATACGCAGTATTTT
CASSSRGYGPDTQYF
>.|TRBV12-5|TRBJ2-5|.
TGTGCTAGTGGCTCCGCGGGGTTGGGAGTAGAGACCCAGTACTTC
CASGSAGLGVETQYF
>TRBD2|TRBV6-4|TRBJ2-7|few
TGTGCCAGCAGTTCAGGGGGGACTAGCGGGACCCTACGCTGGCAGTACTTC
CASSSGGTSGTLRWQYF
>.|TRBV21-1|TRBJ2-6|.
TGTGCCAGCAGCAAGAACCCCGGGACAGAAACTTCTGGGGCCAACGTCCTGACTTTC
CASSKNPGTETSGANVLTF
>.|TRBV5-1|TRBJ1-3|.
TGCGCCAGCAGCCCCCAATCTCAGGGGTACTCTGGAAACACCATATATTTT
CASSPQSQGYSGNTIYF
>.|TRBV4-1|TRBJ1-6|.
TGCGCCAGCAGCCAGGGCCCAAGTCAGGCCCTCCACTTT
CASSQGPSQALHF
>.|TRBV30|TRBJ2-1|.
TGTGCCTGGAGTAAAGAGCTTTCCTCCTACAATGAGCAGTTCTTC
CAWSKELSSYNEQFF
>.|TRBV5-4|TRBJ2-1|.
TGTGCCAGCAGAGGCGGAGTCGAGCAGTTCTTC
CASRGGVEQFF
>.|TRBV25-1|TRBJ2-1|.
TGTGCCAGCAGTGGAGGATGGAGCGGCAATGAGCAGTTCTTC
CASSGGWSGNEQFF
>.|TRBV24-1|TRBJ2-5|.
TGTGCCACCAGTGATTTGACGGGGACCCAGTACTTC
CATSDLTGTQYF
>TRBD2|TRBV11-3|TRBJ2-7|many
TGTGCCAGCAGCGCGGGTACAGCGGGGTTCTACGAGCAGTACTTC
CASSAGTAGFYEQYF
>.|TRBV25-1|TRBJ1-4|.
TGTGCCAGCAGTGAGGGCAGTACCGTAAAACTGTTTTTT
CASSEGSTVKLFF
>.|TRBV21-1|TRBJ2-6|.
TGTGCCAGCATCCGGGACAGGGGGCACTCTGGGGCCAACGTCCTGACTTTC
CASIRDRGHSGANVLTF
>TRBD1|TRBV11-2|TRBJ2-7|.
TGTGCCAGCAGCCTACAACTTACAGGGGGCGAGCAGTACTTC
CASSLQLTGGEQYF
>TRBD2|TRBV5-1|TRBJ2-7|.
TGCGCCAGCAGCCCTGAGCGGGGGGGCTACGAGCAGTACTTC
CASSPERGGYEQYF
>.|TRBV19|TRBJ1-1|.
TGTGCCAGTAGGAACAGGGCCCCGGGAACTGAAGCTTTCTTT
CASRNRAPGTEAFF
>.|TRBV4-1|TRBJ1-3|.
TGCGCCAGCAGCCAAGATGGATACGGGTCTTCCATTCGCAACACCATATATTTT
CASSQDGYGSSIRNTIYF